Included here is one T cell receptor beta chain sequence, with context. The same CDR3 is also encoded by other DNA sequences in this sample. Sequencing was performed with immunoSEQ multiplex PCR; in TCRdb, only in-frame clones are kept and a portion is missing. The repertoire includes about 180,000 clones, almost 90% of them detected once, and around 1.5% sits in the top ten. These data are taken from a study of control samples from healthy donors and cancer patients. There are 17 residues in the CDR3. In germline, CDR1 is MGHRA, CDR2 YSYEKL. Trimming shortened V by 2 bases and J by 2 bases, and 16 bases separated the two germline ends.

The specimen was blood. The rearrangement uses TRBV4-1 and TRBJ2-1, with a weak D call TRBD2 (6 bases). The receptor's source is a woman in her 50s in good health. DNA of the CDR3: TGCGCCAGCAGCCAACTGGCTTCTAGCGATCCCTACAATGAGCAGTTCTTC. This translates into CASSQLASSDPYNEQFF.